This passage covers 6 T cell receptor beta chains from one sample sequenced in a study of human T cells and chemical hapten exposure. TCRdb reprocessed the RACE reads with MiXCR, giving one entry per CDR3 protein. In the table there are some 180,000 distinct CDR3 sequences, about 22% of which are singletons. This sample's time point: patch test 1, 2 weeks after DPC sensitization. Treatment defined: therapeutic diphenylcyclopropenone sensitization with weekly scalp DPC. The material was whole blood, obtained in connection with sensitization to the hapten diphenylcyclopropenone (DPC). These receptors all stem from a woman between 50 and 59 years old with alopecia areata. Some clones in this sample may be carry-over from other donors' samples.

This clonotype has only a few counts. The CDR3 region is CASSVGLAGGINEQFF. CDR3 nucleotides: TGTGCCAGCAGCGTCGGACTAGCGGGAGGGATAAATGAGCAGTTCTTC. The chain joins TRBV11-3 to TRBJ2-1, with 15 nucleotides matching TRBD2. V shed 5 bases, J shed 7 bases, and the junction held 6 bases outside the gene matches. In germline, CDR1 is SGHNT, CDR2 YENEEA. This CDR3 has 16 residues.

The CDR3 bases are TGTGCCAGCAGCCCCCGACAGATAAGTCCCTACGAGCAGTACTTC. Protein sequence: CASSPRQISPYEQYF. This chain links TRBV3-1 with TRBJ2-7; tentatively, D is TRBD1 (5 bases). V was cut by 4 bases and J by 2 bases, with 15 bases left in between. Looked up from germline, CDR1 is LGHDT and CDR2 is YNNKEL (reference sequence). This CDR3 has 15 residues.

With regard to this clonotype: At one end, the junction sequence differs from germline, possibly due to a read error. The rearrangement links TRBV7-2 to TRBJ2-7; 7 nucleotides align to TRBD2. CDR3 length: 14 amino acids. CDR1 is SGHTA, CDR2 FQGNSA, per germline. This chain's CDR3 is CASSLAGRLGEQYF. The CDR3 DNA sequence: TGTGCCAGCAGTTTAGCCGGGAGGCTGGGGGAGCAGTACTTC. The whole variable domain, filled in from reference TRBV7-2 and TRBJ2-7, reads GAGVSQSPSNKVTEKGKDVELRCDPISGHTALYWYRQSLGQGLEFLIYFQGNSAPDKSGLPSDRFSAERTGGSVSTLTIQRTQQEDSAVYLCASSLAGRLGEQYFGPGTRLTVT.

This clonotype was observed a handful of times. The J gene is TRBJ2-3, the V gene TRBV10-3, with D uncertain. Trimming left V 7 bases short and J 0 bases short, with 2 bases between. Germline V lookup: CDR1 ENHRY, CDR2 SYGVKD. CDR3 length: 11 residues. In DNA form, the CDR3 reads TGTGCCATCATGAGCACAGATACGCAGTATTTT. It is translated as CAIMSTDTQYF.

This chain uses TRBV20-1 with TRBJ2-5; TRBD2 matches 11 bases. CDR1 is DFQATT and CDR2 is SNEGSKA in the germline V gene (reference sequence). The V gene end was trimmed by 3 bases and the J gene end by 5 bases; junction bases not matched to a gene: 8. This CDR3 is built from 15 residues. The DNA of the CDR3 is TGCAGTGCTAGTAGAGTTATAGCGGGAGGGGAGACCCAGTACTTC. The encoded protein is CSASRVIAGGETQYF.

This chain connects TRBV29-1 to TRBJ2-5; 8 bases line up with TRBD1. There are 13 residues in the CDR3. V lost 5 bases to trimming and J lost 4 bases; unmatched junction nucleotides: 6. Looked up from germline, CDR1 is SQVTM and CDR2 is ANQGSEA. In DNA, the CDR3 is TGCAGCGTTTCACAGGGGGGCGGAGAGACCCAGTACTTC. Encoded protein: CSVSQGGGETQYF. The complete variable domain, with remaining parts taken from reference TRBV29-1 and TRBJ2-5, reads SAVISQKPSRDICQRGTSLTIQCQVDSQVTMMFWYRQQPGQSLTLIATANQGSEATYESGFVIDKFPISRPNLTFSTLTVSNMSPEDSSIYLCSVSQGGGETQYFGPGTRLLVL.